The next 26 T cell receptor beta chains were all read from a single sample in a study of cytomegalovirus exposure and HLA in healthy donors. Measured with immunoSEQ multiplex PCR; TCRdb has only the in-frame clones, and not every one. The data contain about 240,000 clones, about 86% of them singletons. Sample: PBMCs. These TCRs come from a young woman in good health and CMV-seropositive.

The V call is TRBV7-9, the J call TRBJ2-5, with TRBD2 matching over 13 bases. The V gene's germline CDR1 is SEHNR and CDR2 FQNEAQ (reference sequence). V lost 5 bases to trimming and J lost 5 bases; unmatched junction nucleotides: 11. The CDR3 runs to 17 residues. CDR3 bases: TGTGCCAGCAGCCTTTTCCGGACTAGCGGGAGTACGGAGACCCAGTACTTC. Translated, it gives CASSLFRTSGSTETQYF. Based on the CDR3 plus reference TRBV7-9 and TRBJ2-5, the full variable domain is DTGVSQNPRHKITKRGQNVTFRCDPISEHNRLYWYRQTLGQGPEFLTYFQNEAQLEKSRLLSDRFSAERPKGSFSTLEIQRTEQGDSAMYLCASSLFRTSGSTETQYFGPGTRLLVL.

The chain recombines TRBV18 with TRBJ2-5; a weak D match, TRBD1 (6 bases). V was trimmed by 2 bases and J by 1 base, leaving 8 bases between them. CDR1 is KGHSH and CDR2 is LQKENI in the germline V gene. The CDR3 has 14 amino acids. For the CDR3, the DNA is TGTGCCAGCTCACCATGGACAGTCCAAGAGACCCAGTACTTC. This encodes CASSPWTVQETQYF.

V and J are TRBV18 and TRBJ2-7, with 10 bases identical to TRBD2. This CDR3 comprises 16 residues. Germline V CDR1 and CDR2: KGHSH, LQKENI. V lost 0 bases, J lost 0 bases, and 2 bases stayed unmatched. The CDR3 region is CASSPPSGRYSYEQYF. The DNA of the CDR3 is TGTGCCAGCTCACCACCTAGCGGGAGGTACTCCTACGAGCAGTACTTC. Variable domain in full (rest from reference TRBV18 and TRBJ2-7): NAGVMQNPRHLVRRRGQEARLRCSPMKGHSHVYWYRQLPEEGLKFMVYLQKENIIDESGMPKERFSAEFPKEGPSILRIQQVVRGDSAAYFCASSPPSGRYSYEQYFGPGTRLTVT.

The chain links TRBV18 to TRBJ2-1; 7 positions agree with TRBD1. Germline-derived CDR1 and CDR2 are KGHSH and LQKENI. The CDR3 extends over 15 amino acids. Trimming took 2 bases from V and 2 from J; bases not matched to a gene: 3. The CDR3 region has the DNA TGTGCCAGCTCACCATTGACAGGGCCCTACAATGAGCAGTTCTTC. It encodes CASSPLTGPYNEQFF.

This clone was detected once. This chain uses TRBV6-5 with TRBJ1-1; tentatively, D is TRBD1 (5 bases). Germline-derived CDR1 and CDR2 are MNHEY and SVGAGI. There are 15 residues in the CDR3. V was cut by 2 bases and J by 1 base, with 11 bases left in between. CDR3 residues: CASSYLGPPNTEAFF. Here the CDR3 DNA reads TGTGCCAGCAGTTACCTGGGGCCGCCGAACACTGAAGCTTTCTTT.

The V and J genes are TRBV27 and TRBJ2-7; D is possibly TRBD1 (5 bases). This CDR3 has 15 residues. V was shortened by 2 bases and J by 4 bases, with 15 bases between the two germline ends. The germline V gene has CDR1 MNHEY and CDR2 SMNVEV (reference sequence). The CDR3 DNA sequence: TGTGCCAGCAGTTTAAGGGGCAGGACGGATTACGAGCAGTACTTC. Protein: CASSLRGRTDYEQYF.

The V call is TRBV5-1, the J call TRBJ1-1; 7 bases match TRBD1. The V gene end was trimmed by 0 bases and the J gene end by 3 bases; junction bases not matched to a gene: 17. Germline CDR1 is SGHRS and CDR2 is YFSETQ. This CDR3 has 19 residues. This CDR3 is CASSLEGDRARTGDTEAFF. CDR3 sequence (DNA): TGCGCCAGCAGCTTGGAAGGAGACAGGGCCAGAACGGGGGACACTGAAGCTTTCTTT.

DNA of the CDR3: TGTGCCAGCAGCTTAGACACAGGCTATTCCTACGAGCAGTACTTC. Translated: CASSLDTGYSYEQYF. The J gene is TRBJ2-7, the V gene TRBV7-2; D might be TRBD1 (5 bases). Germline V CDR1 and CDR2: SGHTA, FQGNSA. The CDR3 is made up of 15 amino acids. Trimming stripped 1 base from V and 1 base from J, with 11 bases between.

The chain carries TRBV19 and TRBJ2-1; D is undetermined. Looked up from germline, CDR1 is LNHDA and CDR2 is SQIVND (reference sequence). This CDR3 spans 15 amino acids. Between the trimmed V and J ends, which lost 7 bases and 0 bases, there was a span of 13 bases. CDR3 residues: CASTILRSSYNEQFF. CDR3 bases: TGTGCCAGTACGATCCTCCGGAGCTCCTACAATGAGCAGTTCTTC.

The genes are TRBV2 and TRBJ1-5; 11 bases map to TRBD1. The CDR3 has 14 amino acids. The germline V gene has CDR1 SNHLY and CDR2 FYNNEI. V lost 7 bases to trimming and J lost 7 bases; unmatched junction nucleotides: 6. The CDR3 loop is CASMGTGGRQPQHF. In DNA form, the CDR3 reads TGTGCCAGCATGGGGACAGGGGGACGGCAGCCCCAGCATTTT. The full variable domain, with the rest looked up from reference TRBV2 and TRBJ1-5, is EPEVTQTPSHQVTQMGQEVILRCVPISNHLYFYWYRQILGQKVEFLVSFYNNEISEKSEIFDDQFSVERPDGSNFTLKIRSTKLEDSAMYFCASMGTGGRQPQHFGDGTRLSIL.

The gene calls are TRBV28 and TRBJ2-3; D is undetermined. The CDR3 has 14 amino acids. Germline assignment: CDR1 MDHEN and CDR2 SYDVKM. The germline V and J ends were trimmed by 6 bases and 1 base, with 11 bases remaining between them. This CDR3 reads CASRTLAGTDTQYF. CDR3 DNA: TGTGCCAGCAGAACATTGGCTGGCACAGATACGCAGTATTTT.

The rearrangement uses TRBV5-5 and TRBJ1-5; D is unresolved. The CDR3 is made up of 15 amino acids. Trimming removed 4 bases from V and 6 bases from J, with 17 bases in between. CDR1 and CDR2 (germline): SGHKS, YYEKEE (reference sequence). The CDR3 region has the DNA TGTGCCAGCAGCCCCCCCGACGGGTCGGGTCAGCCCCAGCATTTT. This translates into CASSPPDGSGQPQHF.

The gene calls are TRBV5-4 and TRBJ1-2; D uncertain. V was shortened by 0 bases and J by 8 bases, with 17 bases between the two germline ends. CDR3 length: 15 residues. Germline V gene lookup returns CDR1 SGHNT and CDR2 YYREEE (reference sequence). The CDR3 sequence is CASSLERGSAGGYTF. CDR3 in DNA: TGTGCCAGCAGCTTGGAGCGTGGCAGCGCCGGGGGCTACACCTTC.

The chain combines TRBV4-2 with TRBJ2-7; TRBD1 matches 8 bases. This CDR3 has 15 amino acids. Trimming cost V 0 bases and J 6 bases; bases outside gene matches: 7. The germline V gene encodes CDR1 LGHNA and CDR2 YNFKEQ. CDR3 in amino acids: CASSQELAGGGEQYF. CDR3 DNA: TGTGCCAGCAGCCAAGAGCTGGCAGGGGGCGGCGAGCAGTACTTC.

Concerning this clone itself: Other nucleotide sequences from this sample produce the same CDR3. V and J are TRBV6-1 and TRBJ1-5; D remains ambiguous. The CDR3 sequence is 13 residues long. Trimming cost V 2 bases and J 2 bases, with 4 bases left between them. Germline CDR1 reads MNHNS; CDR2 reads SASEGT. The CDR3 region has the DNA TGTGCCAGCAGTGAACAGGGCAATCAGCCCCAGCATTTT. This codes for CASSEQGNQPQHF.

The J gene is TRBJ2-1, the V gene TRBV11-3, with 14 bases identical to TRBD2. V dropped 1 base and J dropped 9; count of bases not matched to a gene: 8. There are 17 residues in the CDR3. Germline-derived CDR1 and CDR2 are SGHNT and YENEEA. The CDR3 here is CASSLGRLAGGPSEQFF. In DNA, the CDR3 is TGTGCCAGCAGCTTAGGGAGACTAGCGGGAGGGCCGAGTGAGCAGTTCTTC.

The gene calls are TRBV6-1 and TRBJ2-7; 9 bases line up with TRBD1. The CDR3 contains 15 residues. Unmatched junction bases numbered 5, after V lost 5 bases and J lost 0 bases. Looked up from germline, CDR1 is MNHNS and CDR2 is SASEGT. This CDR3 reads CASSFATGGSYEQYF. The CDR3 nucleotides are TGTGCCAGCAGTTTCGCGACAGGGGGCTCCTACGAGCAGTACTTC.

This clone was recorded many times. The DNA of the CDR3 is TGCGCCAGCAGCTTAGCCCCCGGGAGGGGGCACAGCACCGGGGAGCTGTTTTTT. Translating it yields CASSLAPGRGHSTGELFF. The V and J genes are TRBV5-1 and TRBJ2-2; maybe TRBD2 (8 bases). CDR1 is SGHRS and CDR2 is YFSETQ in the germline V gene. The CDR3 runs to 18 residues. The ends were cut back, 2 bases at V and 4 bases at J, with 21 bases in the middle.

In nucleotides, the CDR3 is TGTGCCAGCTCACCGATGGGGGCGGAACAGTACTTC. Translating it yields CASSPMGAEQYF. This chain links TRBV18 with TRBJ2-7, with a tentative D call TRBD1 (6 bases). Germline CDR1 reads KGHSH; CDR2 reads LQKENI. The CDR3 sequence is 12 residues long. V was cut by 3 bases and J by 10 bases, with 13 bases left in between.

The V call is TRBV7-2, the J call TRBJ1-2; possibly TRBD1 for D (6 bases). V lost 5 bases and J 3 bases, leaving 10 bases between the germline ends. CDR1 is SGHTA, CDR2 FQGNSA, per germline. This CDR3 is 13 amino acids long. CDR3 sequence: CASSPRGYYGYTF. As DNA, the CDR3 is TGTGCCAGCAGCCCCAGGGGTTACTATGGCTACACCTTC.

The rearrangement uses TRBV6-1 and TRBJ2-7; TRBD2 matches at 7 bases. The CDR3 runs 14 residues. J was trimmed by 6 bases and V by 7 bases; bases with no gene match: 12. CDR1 is MNHNS, CDR2 SASEGT, per germline. CDR3 bases: TGTGCCAGCAACTACCTAGCGGATGGTTCCGAGCAGTACTTC. This sequence encodes CASNYLADGSEQYF.

V and J are TRBV4-1 and TRBJ1-2; unclear D gene. V gave up 1 base and J gave up 4 bases, with 10 bases separating them. Germline CDR1 is MGHRA and CDR2 is YSYEKL. The CDR3 is 14 amino acids. The CDR3: CASSQVPVSYGYTF. CDR3 in DNA: TGCGCCAGCAGCCAAGTCCCTGTATCCTATGGCTACACCTTC.

This chain uses TRBV10-3 with TRBJ2-1; TRBD2 might be the D (6 bases). Trimming removed 7 bases from V and 0 bases from J, with 13 bases in between. CDR3 size: 15 residues. Germline assignment: CDR1 ENHRY and CDR2 SYGVKD. The CDR3 DNA is TGTGCCATCAACCGGGACGGGAGCTCCTACAATGAGCAGTTCTTC. Amino acid sequence: CAINRDGSSYNEQFF.

The rearrangement uses TRBV5-1 and TRBJ1-2; the D gene is possibly TRBD1 (5 bases). Germline V lookup: CDR1 SGHRS, CDR2 YFSETQ. V was clipped by 4 bases and J by 4 bases, with 32 bases between them. The CDR3 extends over 20 amino acids. This chain's CDR3 is CASSRRSQGTLTSPPYGYTF. The DNA for the CDR3 is TGCGCCAGCAGCCGGCGTTCCCAGGGTACCCTCACTTCACCCCCCTATGGCTACACCTTC.

J is TRBJ2-1 and V is TRBV30, with TRBD2 matching over 8 bases. V dropped 3 bases and J dropped 15; count of bases not matched to a gene: 16. The CDR3 is 14 amino acids. Germline CDR1 GTSNPN, CDR2 SVGIG (reference sequence). CDR3 loop: CAWRGGVSGTRRFF. The CDR3 DNA reads TGTGCCTGGAGGGGGGGAGTCAGCGGGACTAGGCGGTTCTTC. The variable domain in full, completed from reference TRBV30 and TRBJ2-1, reads SQTIHQWPATLVQPVGSPLSLECTVEGTSNPNLYWYRQAAGRGLQLLFYSVGIGQISSEVPQNLSASRPQDRQFILSSKKLLLSDSGFYLCAWRGGVSGTRRFFGPGTRLTVL.

The V gene is TRBV28, the J gene TRBJ1-2, with D maybe TRBD1 (6 bases). This CDR3 has 15 residues. CDR1 MDHEN and CDR2 SYDVKM come from the germline V gene. V was trimmed by 5 bases and J by 7 bases, leaving 20 bases between them. The DNA of the CDR3 is TGTGCCAGCAGTACATCAGGGGTCCTTAAAGGTGGCTACACCTTC. Protein sequence: CASSTSGVLKGGYTF.